The 25 T cell receptor beta chains below come from one sample, sequenced in a study of CXCR3-negative and CXCR3-positive naive CD8 T cells. Study observations and caveats: Naive cells with CXCR3 showed TRB CDR3s that were more hydrophobic than those in CXCR3-negative naive cells.

These receptors have no identified antigens. The method, 5' RACE with UMI labels, was used to prepare the TRB cDNA libraries. TCRdb re-analyzed the 5' RACE reads; it lists each CDR3 protein once, without DNA. The sample's table shows some 150,000 distinct CDR3 sequences. The sample comprised naive CXCR3+ CD8+ T cells from blood. The subset here: CD45RO-CCR7+CD27+CD95- naive CD8+ T cells expressing CXCR3 (TNR3+). Source of these receptors: a human donor in good health. Some clones in this sample may be carry-over from other donors' samples.

The chain couples TRBV5-1 to TRBJ1-2; TCRdb's D gene call, TRBD1, goes unchecked for lack of DNA. Germline CDR1 is SGHRS and CDR2 is YFSETQ. The CDR3 runs 13 residues. The CDR3 sequence is CASSRTGGDGYTF.

The chain couples TRBV25-1 to TRBJ2-1; TCRdb designates TRBD2, a call that cannot be tested without DNA. Germline-derived CDR1 and CDR2 are MGHDK and SYGVNS. The CDR3 is made up of 14 amino acids. CDR3 residues: CASSTSGGLNEQFF.

This rearrangement joins TRBV11-2 to TRBJ2-7; TCRdb outputs TRBD2, but without DNA this stays unchecked. The CDR3 runs 14 residues. The germline V gene encodes CDR1 SGHAT and CDR2 FQNNGV. CDR3 in amino acids: CASSLISGSHEQYF.

The chain couples TRBV20-1 to TRBJ2-3; without DNA, the TCRdb call of TRBD2 cannot be checked. The germline CDR1 and CDR2 sequences are DFQATT and SNEGSKA (reference sequence). The CDR3 runs to 14 residues. CDR3 loop: CSAVGRLAPDTQYF.

The rearrangement uses TRBV14 and TRBJ1-1. Germline-derived CDR1 and CDR2 are SGHDN and FVKESK. This CDR3 region has 11 residues. The CDR3 spells CASSRSTEAFF.

The chain joins TRBV20-1 to TRBJ2-5; with no DNA, the TCRdb D assignment of TRBD2 cannot be verified. From germline, CDR1 is DFQATT and CDR2 SNEGSKA (reference sequence). This CDR3 region has 15 residues. CDR3 protein: CSASVVSGALPLRYF.

The chain has TRBV7-3 and TRBJ2-3; absent DNA, TCRdb's TRBD1 call cannot be checked. This CDR3 is 14 amino acids long. CDR1 and CDR2 from the germline V gene are SGHTA and FQGTGA. Here the CDR3 reads CASSTGGAGDTQYF.

The V and J genes are TRBV18 and TRBJ1-5. Per germline, CDR1 KGHSH and CDR2 LQKENI. CDR3 length: 12 amino acids. The CDR3: CASSPGNQPQHF.

The V and J genes are TRBV7-6 and TRBJ2-3. CDR3 length: 15 amino acids. The germline CDR1 and CDR2 sequences are SGHVS and FNYEAQ. The CDR3 is CASSLEGLATDTQYF.

The chain recombines TRBV6-6 with TRBJ1-2; lacking DNA, the TRBD1 call made by TCRdb goes unchecked. The CDR3 spans 12 residues. CDR1 is MNHNY, CDR2 SVGAGI, per germline (reference sequence). This CDR3 reads CASRFQGIGYTF.

This chain connects TRBV19 to TRBJ1-2. CDR1 and CDR2 from the germline V gene are LNHDA and SQIVND (reference sequence). The CDR3 totals 13 residues. Here the CDR3 reads CATLGETGFGYTF.

This chain links TRBV28 with TRBJ2-7; TCRdb outputs TRBD1, but without DNA this stays unchecked. CDR3 length: 14 amino acids. Germline assignment: CDR1 MDHEN and CDR2 SYDVKM. This chain's CDR3 is CASSFDRTAYEQYF. Complete variable domain (other parts from reference TRBV28 and TRBJ2-7): DVKVTQSSRYLVKRTGEKVFLECVQDMDHENMFWYRQDPGLGLRLIYFSYDVKMKEKGDIPEGYSVSREKKERFSLILESASTNQTSMYLCASSFDRTAYEQYFGPGTRLTVT.

The chain is built from TRBV2 and TRBJ2-5; TCRdb gives TRBD1 as the D gene, but with no DNA this cannot be confirmed. CDR3 size: 13 residues. Germline V gene data show CDR1 as SNHLY and CDR2 as FYNNEI. This CDR3 is CASSEWGPETQYF.

This chain connects TRBV6-6 to TRBJ2-3; the D gene TCRdb calls, TRBD1, cannot be checked with no DNA. Germline V gives CDR1 MNHNY, CDR2 SVGAGI (reference sequence). The CDR3 runs to 15 residues. The CDR3 region is CASSPRPGGTDTQYF.

The chain carries TRBV7-8 and TRBJ2-5; the D call of TRBD2 rests on TCRdb alone, since no DNA is present to check it. The CDR3 totals 17 residues. CDR1 is SGHVS and CDR2 is FQNEAQ in the germline V gene. CDR3 region: CASSMTSGGAGGETQYF.

The chain joins TRBV25-1 to TRBJ1-2; TCRdb indicates TRBD1, and absent DNA this call remains unverified. This CDR3 is 15 amino acids long. CDR1 and CDR2 (germline): MGHDK, SYGVNS. CDR3: CASSSLTGDGYGYTF.

The chain carries TRBV11-2 and TRBJ2-5; TCRdb reports TRBD1, a call that lacks DNA to check it against. There are 15 residues in the CDR3. CDR1 SGHAT and CDR2 FQNNGV come from the germline V gene. This CDR3 is CASSSPWEGGETQYF. Together with reference TRBV11-2 and TRBJ2-5, the CDR3 gives the full variable domain: EAGVAQSPRYKIIEKRQSVAFWCNPISGHATLYWYQQILGQGPKLLIQFQNNGVVDDSQLPKDRFSAERLKGVDSTLKIQPAKLEDSAVYLCASSSPWEGGETQYFGPGTRLLVL.

CDR3 region: CASSFSLGEQYF. The rearrangement joins TRBV7-2 to TRBJ2-7. Germline V gives CDR1 SGHTA, CDR2 FQGNSA. The CDR3 has 12 residues.

This chain joins TRBV25-1 and TRBJ2-5; checking the TCRdb D call of TRBD1 is not possible without DNA. Germline CDR1 is MGHDK and CDR2 is SYGVNS. The length of the CDR3 is 15 residues. CDR3 protein: CASSEFVGGRETQYF.

The chain uses TRBV10-1 and TRBJ1-1. The CDR3 sequence is 13 residues long. CDR1 and CDR2 (germline): WNHNN, SYGVQD (reference sequence). The CDR3 sequence is CASSLAKNTEAFF.

The V call is TRBV28, the J call TRBJ2-7; as DNA is missing, the TRBD1 call by TCRdb cannot be tested. This CDR3 spans 13 amino acids. The germline V gene encodes CDR1 MDHEN and CDR2 SYDVKM. CDR3 in amino acids: CASSFRGTYEQYF.

The chain carries TRBV6-5 and TRBJ2-2. CDR1 and CDR2 from the germline V gene are MNHEY and SVGAGI. The CDR3 length is 13 residues. This CDR3 reads CASREIGTGELFF.

The gene calls are TRBV7-3 and TRBJ2-5; the D call from TCRdb, TRBD1, cannot be confirmed without DNA. This CDR3 has 14 amino acids. The germline CDR1 and CDR2 sequences are SGHTA and FQGTGA. The CDR3 sequence: CASSSTGGAETQYF.

This chain joins TRBV20-1 and TRBJ2-7. Per the germline V gene, CDR1 is DFQATT and CDR2 is SNEGSKA (reference sequence). CDR3 length equals 14 residues. CDR3 sequence: CSASSQGSSYEQYF.

The genes are TRBV29-1 and TRBJ2-7; the TCRdb D gene call, TRBD1, has no DNA to confirm it. This CDR3 region has 15 residues. The germline CDR1 and CDR2 sequences are SQVTM and ANQGSEA. CDR3: CSVDGDPQAPYEQYF.